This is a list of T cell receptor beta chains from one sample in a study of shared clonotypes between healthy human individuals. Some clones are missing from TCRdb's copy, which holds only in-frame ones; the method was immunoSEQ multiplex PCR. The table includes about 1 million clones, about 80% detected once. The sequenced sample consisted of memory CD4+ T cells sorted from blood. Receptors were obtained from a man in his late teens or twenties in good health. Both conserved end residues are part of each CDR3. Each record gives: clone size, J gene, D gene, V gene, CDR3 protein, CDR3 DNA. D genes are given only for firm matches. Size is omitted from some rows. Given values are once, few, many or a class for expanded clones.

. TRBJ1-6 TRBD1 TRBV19 CASTSGTGNSPLHF TGTGCCAGTACCTCCGGGACAGGGAATTCACCCCTCCACTTT
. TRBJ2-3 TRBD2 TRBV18 CASSLLTSERSSTDTQYF TGTGCCAGCTCACTGCTGACTAGCGAGCGATCTAGCACAGATACGCAGTATTTT
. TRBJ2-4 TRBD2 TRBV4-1 CASSPTPRGGLAKNIQYF TGCGCCAGCAGCCCTACCCCCCGGGGGGGGCTGGCCAAAAACATTCAGTACTTC
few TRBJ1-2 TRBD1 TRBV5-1 CASSKETGGEGYGYTF TGCGCCAGCAGCAAGGAGACAGGGGGCGAAGGCTATGGCTACACCTTC
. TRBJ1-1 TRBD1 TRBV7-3 CASSLSGSGTGGIIRAEAFF TGTGCCAGCAGCTTAAGTGGTTCCGGGACAGGAGGAATCATAAGAGCTGAAGCTTTCTTT
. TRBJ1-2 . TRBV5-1 CASSSQGVYGYTF TGCGCCAGCAGCTCTCAGGGCGTTTATGGCTACACCTTC
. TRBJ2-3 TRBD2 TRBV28 CASSLITAGDTDTQYF TGTGCCAGCAGTTTAATTACAGCGGGAGACACAGATACGCAGTATTTT
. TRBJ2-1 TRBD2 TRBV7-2 CASSLRLAGGYNEQFF TGTGCCAGCAGCTTAAGACTAGCGGGGGGATACAATGAGCAGTTCTTC
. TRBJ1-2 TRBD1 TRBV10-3 CAISESPDRGNGYTF TGTGCCATCAGTGAGTCTCCAGACAGGGGGAATGGCTACACCTTC
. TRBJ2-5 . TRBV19 CASSRDPQETQYF TGTGCCAGTAGTCGGGACCCCCAAGAGACCCAGTACTTC
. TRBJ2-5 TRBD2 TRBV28 CASGERGKETQYF TGTGCCAGCGGGGAGCGGGGGAAAGAGACCCAGTACTTC
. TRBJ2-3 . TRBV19 CASQGSPDTQYF TGTGCCAGTCAGGGATCCCCCGATACGCAGTATTTT
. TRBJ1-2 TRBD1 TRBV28 CASSLADRGGGGYTF TGTGCCAGCAGTTTGGCGGACAGGGGAGGCGGTGGCTACACCTTC
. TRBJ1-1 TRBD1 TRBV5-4 CASSRGQGDTEAFF TGTGCCAGCAGCAGGGGACAGGGAGACACTGAAGCTTTCTTT
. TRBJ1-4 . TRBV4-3 CASSWSWGGATNEKLFF TGCGCCAGCAGCTGGTCTTGGGGGGGCGCTACTAATGAAAAACTGTTTTTT
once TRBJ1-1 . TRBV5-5 CASSLMYSTEAFF TGTGCCAGCAGCTTAATGTATAGCACTGAAGCTTTCTTT
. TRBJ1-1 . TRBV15 CATSRDTSSGMNTEAFF TGTGCCACCAGCAGAGACACATCATCGGGGATGAACACTGAAGCTTTCTTT
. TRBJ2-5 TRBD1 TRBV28 CASSVDRGTWETQYF TGTGCCAGCAGTGTCGACAGGGGGACGTGGGAGACCCAGTACTTC
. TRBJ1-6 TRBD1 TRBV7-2 CASSLAVLTGGMPPLHF TGTGCCAGCAGCTTAGCAGTTTTGACAGGGGGTATGCCACCCCTCCACTTT
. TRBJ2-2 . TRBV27 CASSLSRNTGELFF TGTGCCAGCAGTTTGAGTAGGAACACCGGGGAGCTGTTTTTT
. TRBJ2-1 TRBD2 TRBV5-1 CASNPSGSQAYNEQFF TGCGCCAGCAACCCTAGCGGGAGCCAAGCCTACAATGAGCAGTTCTTC
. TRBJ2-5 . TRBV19 CASSIGVAKETQYF TGTGCCAGTAGTATAGGGGTGGCAAAAGAGACCCAGTACTTC
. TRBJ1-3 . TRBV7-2 CASSSGTTGNTIYF TGTGCCAGCAGCTCCGGGACAACGGGAAACACCATATATTTT
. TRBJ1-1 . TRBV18 CASSTSTGEGTEAFF TGTGCCAGCTCAACCTCGACAGGCGAGGGCACTGAAGCTTTCTTT
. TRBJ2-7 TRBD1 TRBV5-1 CASSVGQAYEQYF TGCGCCAGCAGCGTAGGACAGGCCTACGAGCAGTACTTC
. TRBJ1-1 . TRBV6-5 CASSYRGRVDAFF TGTGCCAGCAGTTACAGAGGACGGGTAGACGCTTTCTTT
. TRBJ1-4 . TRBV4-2 CASSQENGEKLFF TGTGCCAGCAGCCAAGAGAACGGGGAAAAACTGTTTTTT